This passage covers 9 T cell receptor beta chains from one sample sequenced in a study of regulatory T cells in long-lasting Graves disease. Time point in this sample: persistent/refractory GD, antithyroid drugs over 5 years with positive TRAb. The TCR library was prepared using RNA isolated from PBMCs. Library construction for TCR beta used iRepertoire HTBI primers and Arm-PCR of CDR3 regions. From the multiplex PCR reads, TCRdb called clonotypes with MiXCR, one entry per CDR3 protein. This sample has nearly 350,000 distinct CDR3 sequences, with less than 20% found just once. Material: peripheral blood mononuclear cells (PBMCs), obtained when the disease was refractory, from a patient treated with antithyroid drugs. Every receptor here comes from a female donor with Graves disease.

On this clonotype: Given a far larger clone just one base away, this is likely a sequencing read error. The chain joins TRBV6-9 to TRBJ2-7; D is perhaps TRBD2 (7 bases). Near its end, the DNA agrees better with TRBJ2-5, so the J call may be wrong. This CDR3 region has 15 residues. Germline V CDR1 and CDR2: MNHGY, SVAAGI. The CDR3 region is CASSYRGGGGETQYF. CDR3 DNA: TGTGCCAGCAGTTACAGAGGGGGGGGGGGGGAGACCCAGTACTTC.

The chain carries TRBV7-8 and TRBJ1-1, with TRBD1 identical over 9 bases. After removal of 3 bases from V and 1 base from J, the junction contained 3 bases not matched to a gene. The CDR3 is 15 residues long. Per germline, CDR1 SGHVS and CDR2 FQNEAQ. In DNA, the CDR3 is TGTGCCAGCAGCTTCACAGGGGGCTCGAACACTGAAGCTTTCTTT. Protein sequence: CASSFTGGSNTEAFF.

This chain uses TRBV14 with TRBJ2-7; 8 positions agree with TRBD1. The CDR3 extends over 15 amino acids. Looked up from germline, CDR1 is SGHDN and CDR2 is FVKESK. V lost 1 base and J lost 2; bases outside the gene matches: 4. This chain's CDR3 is CASSQGGTGAYEQYF. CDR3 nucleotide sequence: TGTGCCAGCAGCCAAGGGGGGACAGGAGCCTACGAGCAGTACTTC.

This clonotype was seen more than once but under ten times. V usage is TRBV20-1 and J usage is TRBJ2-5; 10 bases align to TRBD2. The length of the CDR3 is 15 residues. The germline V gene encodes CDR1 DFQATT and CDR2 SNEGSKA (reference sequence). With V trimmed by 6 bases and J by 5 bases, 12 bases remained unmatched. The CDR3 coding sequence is TGCAGTGCCACGAAACTAGCGGGAAGTCGGGAGACCCAGTACTTC. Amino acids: CSATKLAGSRETQYF.

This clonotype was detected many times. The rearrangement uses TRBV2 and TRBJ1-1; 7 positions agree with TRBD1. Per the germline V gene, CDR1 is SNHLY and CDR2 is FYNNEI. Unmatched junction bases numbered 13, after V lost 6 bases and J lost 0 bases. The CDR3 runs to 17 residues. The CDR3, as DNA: TGTGCCAGCAGAGGGCTGACAGGGATCACCATGAACACTGAAGCTTTCTTT. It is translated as CASRGLTGITMNTEAFF.

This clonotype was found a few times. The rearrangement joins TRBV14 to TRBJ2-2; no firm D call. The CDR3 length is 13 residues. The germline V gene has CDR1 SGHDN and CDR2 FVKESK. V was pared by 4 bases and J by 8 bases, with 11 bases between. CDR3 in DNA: TGTGCCAGCAGCCTTTTCGTTGGGGGGGAGCTGTTTTTT. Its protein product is CASSLFVGGELFF.

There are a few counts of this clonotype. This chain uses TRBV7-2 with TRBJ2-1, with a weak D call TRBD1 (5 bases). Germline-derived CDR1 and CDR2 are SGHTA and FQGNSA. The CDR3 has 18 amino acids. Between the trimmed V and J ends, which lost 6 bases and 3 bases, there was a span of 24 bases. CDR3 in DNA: TGTGCCAGCAGTTTGACGCCACAGGAGAGTGTGATCTACAATGAGCAGTTCTTC. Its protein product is CASSLTPQESVIYNEQFF.

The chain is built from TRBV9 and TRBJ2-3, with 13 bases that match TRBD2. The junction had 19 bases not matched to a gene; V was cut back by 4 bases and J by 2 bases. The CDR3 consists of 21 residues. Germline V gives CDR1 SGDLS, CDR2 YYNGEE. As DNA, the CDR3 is TGTGCCAGCAGCACGCCGGTACCGGGACTAGCGGGGCCCACAGCCACAGATACGCAGTATTTT. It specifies CASSTPVPGLAGPTATDTQYF.

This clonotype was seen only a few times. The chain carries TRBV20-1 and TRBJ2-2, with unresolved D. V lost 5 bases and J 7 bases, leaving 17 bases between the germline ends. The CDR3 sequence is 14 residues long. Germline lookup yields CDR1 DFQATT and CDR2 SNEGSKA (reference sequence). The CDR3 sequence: CSAGLGTGGGELFF. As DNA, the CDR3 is TGCAGTGCTGGTTTAGGAACCGGCGGCGGGGAGCTGTTTTTT.